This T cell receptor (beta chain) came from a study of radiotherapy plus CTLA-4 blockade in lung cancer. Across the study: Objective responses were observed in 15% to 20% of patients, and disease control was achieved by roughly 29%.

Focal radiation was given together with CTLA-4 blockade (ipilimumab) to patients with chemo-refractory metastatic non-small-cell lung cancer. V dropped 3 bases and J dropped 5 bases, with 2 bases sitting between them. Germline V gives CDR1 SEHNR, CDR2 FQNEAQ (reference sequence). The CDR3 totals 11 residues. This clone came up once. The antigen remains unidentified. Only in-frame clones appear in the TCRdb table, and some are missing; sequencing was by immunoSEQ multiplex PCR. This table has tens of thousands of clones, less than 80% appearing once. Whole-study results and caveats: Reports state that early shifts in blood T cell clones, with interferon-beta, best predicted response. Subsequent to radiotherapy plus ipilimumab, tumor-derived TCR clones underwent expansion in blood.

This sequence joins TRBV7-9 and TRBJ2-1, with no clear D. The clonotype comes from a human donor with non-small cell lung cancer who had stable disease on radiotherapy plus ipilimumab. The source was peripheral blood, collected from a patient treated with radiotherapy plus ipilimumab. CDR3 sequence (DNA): TGTGCCAGCAGCTTCAACAATGAGCAGTTCTTC. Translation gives CASSFNNEQFF. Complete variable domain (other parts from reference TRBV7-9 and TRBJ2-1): DTGVSQNPRHKITKRGQNVTFRCDPISEHNRLYWYRQTLGQGPEFLTYFQNEAQLEKSRLLSDRFSAERPKGSFSTLEIQRTEQGDSAMYLCASSFNNEQFFGPGTRLTVL.